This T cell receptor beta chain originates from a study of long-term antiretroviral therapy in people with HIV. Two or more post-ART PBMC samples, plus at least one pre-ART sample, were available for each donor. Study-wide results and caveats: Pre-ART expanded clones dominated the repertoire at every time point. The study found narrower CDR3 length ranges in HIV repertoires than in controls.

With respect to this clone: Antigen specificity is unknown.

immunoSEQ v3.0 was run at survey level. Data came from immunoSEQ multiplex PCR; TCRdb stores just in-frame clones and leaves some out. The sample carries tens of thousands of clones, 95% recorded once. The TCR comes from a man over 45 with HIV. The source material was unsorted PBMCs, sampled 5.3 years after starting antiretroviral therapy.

CDR3 amino acids: CASSEALDGDTQYF. The CDR3 DNA reads TGTGCCAGCAGTGAAGCTTTGGACGGAGATACGCAGTATTTT. V gene TRBV6-1 combines with J gene TRBJ2-3, with no clear D. Per the germline V gene, CDR1 is MNHNS and CDR2 is SASEGT. Trimming removed 0 bases at V and 5 bases at J, with 9 bases between. CDR3 length: 14 residues.